In this sample, the clone carrying this TCR beta chain turned up once. The V gene's germline CDR1 is SGHAT and CDR2 FQNNGV. The germline V and J ends were trimmed by 3 bases and 3 bases, with 12 bases remaining between them. The CDR3 spans 14 residues. This specimen comes from a study of blood T cell repertoires in COVID-19. Study-level information: Samples taken during acute and convalescent COVID-19 were collected in the United States, Italy and Spain. PBMCs, B-cell-depleted T cells, or T cells were the source of the cDNA or gDNA that made up the material.

In the original workflow: Reference gene primer amplification in the assay estimated nucleated cell counts. The table came from immunoSEQ multiplex PCR; TCRdb's copy has only in-frame clones and leaves some out. V, J and clone size are taken as reported in that table, and D and trimming were inferred from the DNA itself. The sample has about 120,000 clones, over 75% seen once. The TCR was taken from a man aged 55 to 70 with acute or convalescent COVID-19. The V and J genes are TRBV11-2 and TRBJ2-7, with D perhaps TRBD2 (5 bases). The specimen sequenced was peripheral blood. As DNA, the CDR3 is TGTGCCAGCAGCTTCGGACTGCACCTCTACGAGCAGTACTTC. Amino acids: CASSFGLHLYEQYF.